This T cell receptor (beta chain) was recovered during a study of brain T cells in children with intractable seizures. Time point specified: blood from clinic visit 5 months post-surgery; TSC patient then seizure free. Surgery cases with the highest brain T cell transcript signatures were chosen for sequencing. Sequencing used immunoSEQ multiplex PCR; TCRdb keeps in-frame clones, though not all of them. The sample includes about 340,000 clones, about 93% of them seen just once. General study results and limits: Patients' HCMV serostatus was unknown; virus specificity rests on CDR3 similarity alone.

Remarks on this clone: The antigen is not known.

Germline CDR1 is MNHEY and CDR2 is SVGAGI. CDR3 size: 16 residues. The ends were cut back, 0 bases at V and 1 base at J, with 7 bases in the middle. The chain recombines TRBV6-5 with TRBJ2-6; the D is unclear. The TCR was taken from a boy under three years old with tuberous sclerosis and intractable seizures. The input for sequencing was peripheral blood, taken approximately 5 months after surgery. CDR3 loop: CASSYSVLSGANVLTF. Here the CDR3 DNA reads TGTGCCAGCAGTTACTCGGTCCTATCTGGGGCCAACGTCCTGACTTTC.